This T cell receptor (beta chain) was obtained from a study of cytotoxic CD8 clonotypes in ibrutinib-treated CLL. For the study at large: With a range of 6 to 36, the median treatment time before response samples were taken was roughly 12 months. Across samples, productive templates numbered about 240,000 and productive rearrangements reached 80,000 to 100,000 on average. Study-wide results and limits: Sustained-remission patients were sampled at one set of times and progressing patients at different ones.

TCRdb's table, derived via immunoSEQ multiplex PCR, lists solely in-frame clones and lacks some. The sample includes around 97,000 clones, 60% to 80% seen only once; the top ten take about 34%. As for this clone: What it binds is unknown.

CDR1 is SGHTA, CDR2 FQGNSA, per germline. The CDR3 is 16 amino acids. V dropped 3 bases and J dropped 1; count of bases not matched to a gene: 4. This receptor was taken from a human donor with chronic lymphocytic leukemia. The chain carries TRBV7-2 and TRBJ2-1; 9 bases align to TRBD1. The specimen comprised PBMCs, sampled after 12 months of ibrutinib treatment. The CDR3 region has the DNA TGTGCCAGCAGCTTCGACAGGGGGGGTTCCTACAATGAGCAGTTCTTC. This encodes CASSFDRGGSYNEQFF.